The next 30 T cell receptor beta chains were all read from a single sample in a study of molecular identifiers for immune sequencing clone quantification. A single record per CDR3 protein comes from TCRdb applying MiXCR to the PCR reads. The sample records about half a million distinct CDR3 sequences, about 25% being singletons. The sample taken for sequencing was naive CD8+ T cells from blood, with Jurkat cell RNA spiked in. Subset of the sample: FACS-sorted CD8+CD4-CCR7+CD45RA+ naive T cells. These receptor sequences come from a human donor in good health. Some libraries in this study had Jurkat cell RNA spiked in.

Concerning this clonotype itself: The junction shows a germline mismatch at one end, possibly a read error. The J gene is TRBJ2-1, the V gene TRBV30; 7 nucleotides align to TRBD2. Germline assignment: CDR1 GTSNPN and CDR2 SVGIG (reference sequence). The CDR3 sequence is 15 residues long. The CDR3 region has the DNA TGTGCCTGGACTTCTGGGGCGGGAGTCTACGATGAGCAGTTCTTC. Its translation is CAWTSGAGVYDEQFF.

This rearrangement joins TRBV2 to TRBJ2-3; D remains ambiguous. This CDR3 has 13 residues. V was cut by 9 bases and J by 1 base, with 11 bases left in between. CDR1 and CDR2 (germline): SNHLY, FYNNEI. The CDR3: CARKKGGTDTQYF. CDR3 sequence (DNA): TGTGCCAGAAAGAAGGGCGGCACAGATACGCAGTATTTT.

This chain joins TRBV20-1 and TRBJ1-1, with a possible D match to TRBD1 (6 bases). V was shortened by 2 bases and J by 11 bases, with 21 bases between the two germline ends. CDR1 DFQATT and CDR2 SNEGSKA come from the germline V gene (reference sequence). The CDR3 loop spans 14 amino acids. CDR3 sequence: CSARYSTGGAAAFF. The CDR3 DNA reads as TGCAGTGCTAGATACTCTACCGGGGGGGCTGCGGCTTTCTTT.

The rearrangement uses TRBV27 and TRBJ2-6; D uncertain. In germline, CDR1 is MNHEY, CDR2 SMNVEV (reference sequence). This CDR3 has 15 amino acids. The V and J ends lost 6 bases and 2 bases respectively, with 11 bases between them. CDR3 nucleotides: TGTGCCAGCAGCACCAGGATCGCTGGGGCCAACGTCCTGACTTTC. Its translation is CASSTRIAGANVLTF.

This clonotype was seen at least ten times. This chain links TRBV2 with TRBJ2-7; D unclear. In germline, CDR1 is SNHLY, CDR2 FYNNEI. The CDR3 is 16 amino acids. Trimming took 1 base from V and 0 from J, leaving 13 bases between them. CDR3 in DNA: TGTGCCAGCAGTGAAGGCGTCAGAAGGAGCTCCTACGAGCAGTACTTC. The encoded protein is CASSEGVRRSSYEQYF. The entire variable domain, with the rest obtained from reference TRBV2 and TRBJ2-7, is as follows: EPEVTQTPSHQVTQMGQEVILRCVPISNHLYFYWYRQILGQKVEFLVSFYNNEISEKSEIFDDQFSVERPDGSNFTLKIRSTKLEDSAMYFCASSEGVRRSSYEQYFGPGTRLTVT.

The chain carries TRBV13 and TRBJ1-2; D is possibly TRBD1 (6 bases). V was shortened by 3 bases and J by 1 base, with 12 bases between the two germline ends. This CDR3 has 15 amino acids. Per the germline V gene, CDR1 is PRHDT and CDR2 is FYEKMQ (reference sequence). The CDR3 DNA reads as TGTGCCAGCAGCTTGTTTAGGGACATTAACTATGGCTACACCTTC. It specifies CASSLFRDINYGYTF. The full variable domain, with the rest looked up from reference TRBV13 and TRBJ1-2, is AAGVIQSPRHLIKEKRETATLKCYPIPRHDTVYWYQQGPGQDPQFLISFYEKMQSDKGSIPDRFSAQQFSDYHSELNMSSLELGDSALYFCASSLFRDINYGYTFGSGTRLTVV.

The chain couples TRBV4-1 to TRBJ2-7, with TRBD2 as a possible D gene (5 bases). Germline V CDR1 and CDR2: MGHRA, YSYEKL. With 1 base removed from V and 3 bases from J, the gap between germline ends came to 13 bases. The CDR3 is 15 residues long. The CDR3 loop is CASSQADLASYEQYF. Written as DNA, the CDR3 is TGCGCCAGCAGCCAAGCCGACCTAGCAAGCTACGAGCAGTACTTC.

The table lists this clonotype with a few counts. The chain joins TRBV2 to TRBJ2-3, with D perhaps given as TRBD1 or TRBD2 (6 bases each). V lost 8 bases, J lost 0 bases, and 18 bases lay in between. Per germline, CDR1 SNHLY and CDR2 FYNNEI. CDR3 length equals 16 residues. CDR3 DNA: TGTGCCAGCGGCCACCCAGGGGACTTCAGCACAGATACGCAGTATTTT. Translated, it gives CASGHPGDFSTDTQYF. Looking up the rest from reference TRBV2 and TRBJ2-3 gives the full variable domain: EPEVTQTPSHQVTQMGQEVILRCVPISNHLYFYWYRQILGQKVEFLVSFYNNEISEKSEIFDDQFSVERPDGSNFTLKIRSTKLEDSAMYFCASGHPGDFSTDTQYFGPGTRLTVL.

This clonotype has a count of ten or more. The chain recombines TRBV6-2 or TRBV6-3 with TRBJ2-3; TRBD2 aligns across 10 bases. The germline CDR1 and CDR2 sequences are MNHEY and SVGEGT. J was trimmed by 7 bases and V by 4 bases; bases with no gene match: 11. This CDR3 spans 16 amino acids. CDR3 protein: CASSSLLAGDVNTQYF. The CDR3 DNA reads TGTGCCAGCAGTTCCCTCCTAGCGGGAGACGTGAATACGCAGTATTTT.

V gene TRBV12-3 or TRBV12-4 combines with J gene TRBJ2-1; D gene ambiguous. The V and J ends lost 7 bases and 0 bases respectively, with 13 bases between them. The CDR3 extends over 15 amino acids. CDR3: CASTLDGSSYNEQFF. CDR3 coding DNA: TGTGCCAGCACCTTGGACGGAAGCTCCTACAATGAGCAGTTCTTC.

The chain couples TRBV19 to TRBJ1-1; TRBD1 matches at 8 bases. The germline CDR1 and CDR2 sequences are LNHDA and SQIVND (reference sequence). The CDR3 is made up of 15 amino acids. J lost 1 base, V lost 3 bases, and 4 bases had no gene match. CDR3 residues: CASSMSGQGNTEAFF. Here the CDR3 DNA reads TGTGCCAGTAGTATGTCCGGACAGGGGAACACTGAAGCTTTCTTT.

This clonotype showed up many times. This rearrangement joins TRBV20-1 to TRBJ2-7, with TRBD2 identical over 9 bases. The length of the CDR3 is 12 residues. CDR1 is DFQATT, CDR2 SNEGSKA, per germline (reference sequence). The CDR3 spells CSAGTSSVEQYF. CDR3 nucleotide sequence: TGCAGCGCGGGGACTAGCTCGGTCGAGCAGTACTTC.

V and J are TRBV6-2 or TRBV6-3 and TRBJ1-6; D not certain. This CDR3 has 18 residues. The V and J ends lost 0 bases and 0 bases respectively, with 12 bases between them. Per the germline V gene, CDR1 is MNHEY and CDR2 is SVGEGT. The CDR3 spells CASSYSGPPSSYNSPLHF. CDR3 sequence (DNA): TGTGCCAGCAGTTACTCTGGACCGCCGAGCTCCTATAATTCACCCCTCCACTTT.

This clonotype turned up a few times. The CDR3 loop is CASSLGRSMNTEAFF. The CDR3 DNA is TGTGCCAGCAGCTTAGGGAGGTCTATGAACACTGAAGCTTTCTTT. This chain uses TRBV11-2 with TRBJ1-1; no clear D. CDR1 is SGHAT and CDR2 is FQNNGV in the germline V gene. With 1 base removed from V and 0 bases from J, the gap between germline ends came to 9 bases. This CDR3 has 15 residues.

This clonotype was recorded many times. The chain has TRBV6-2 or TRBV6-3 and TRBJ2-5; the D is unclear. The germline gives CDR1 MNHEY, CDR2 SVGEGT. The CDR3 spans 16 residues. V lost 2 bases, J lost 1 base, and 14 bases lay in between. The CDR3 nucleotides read TGTGCCAGCAGTTACCCGGCCCCACGGTCCCAAGAGACCCAGTACTTC. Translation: CASSYPAPRSQETQYF.

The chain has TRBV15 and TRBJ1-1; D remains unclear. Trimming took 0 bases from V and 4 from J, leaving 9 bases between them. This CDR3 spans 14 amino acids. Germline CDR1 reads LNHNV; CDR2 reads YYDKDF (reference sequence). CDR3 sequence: CATSRDRTVTEAFF. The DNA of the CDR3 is TGTGCCACCAGCAGAGATAGGACGGTCACTGAAGCTTTCTTT.

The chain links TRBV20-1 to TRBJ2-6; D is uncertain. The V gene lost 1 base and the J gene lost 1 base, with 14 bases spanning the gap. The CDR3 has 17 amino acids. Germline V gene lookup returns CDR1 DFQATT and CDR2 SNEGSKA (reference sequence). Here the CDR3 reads CSARVLVMASGANVLTF. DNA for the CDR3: TGCAGTGCTAGAGTCCTAGTAATGGCTTCTGGGGCCAACGTCCTGACTTTC.

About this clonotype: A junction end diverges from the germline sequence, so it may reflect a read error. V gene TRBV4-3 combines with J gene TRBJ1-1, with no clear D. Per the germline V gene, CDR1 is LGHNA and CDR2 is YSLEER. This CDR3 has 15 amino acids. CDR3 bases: TGCGCCAGCAGCCAAGATCGAAGCACGAACACTGAAGCTATCTTT. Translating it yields CASSQDRSTNTEAIF.

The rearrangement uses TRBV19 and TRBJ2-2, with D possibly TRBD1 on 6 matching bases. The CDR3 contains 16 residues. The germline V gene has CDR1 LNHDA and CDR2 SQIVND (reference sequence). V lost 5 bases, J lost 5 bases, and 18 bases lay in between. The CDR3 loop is CASSPSDPRGTGELFF. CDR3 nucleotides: TGTGCCAGTAGTCCTTCAGACCCAAGGGGGACCGGGGAGCTGTTTTTT.

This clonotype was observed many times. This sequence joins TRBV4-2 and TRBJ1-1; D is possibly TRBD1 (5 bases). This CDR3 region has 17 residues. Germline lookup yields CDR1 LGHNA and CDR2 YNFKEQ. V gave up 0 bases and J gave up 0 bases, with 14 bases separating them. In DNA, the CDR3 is TGTGCCAGCAGCCAAGATCTGGACAACCCAATGAACACTGAAGCTTTCTTT. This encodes CASSQDLDNPMNTEAFF.

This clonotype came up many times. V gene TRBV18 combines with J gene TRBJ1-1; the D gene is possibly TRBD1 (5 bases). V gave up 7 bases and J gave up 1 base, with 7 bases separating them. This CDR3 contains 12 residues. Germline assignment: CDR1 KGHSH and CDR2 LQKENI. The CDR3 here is CASFQGNTEAFF. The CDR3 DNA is TGTGCCAGCTTTCAGGGGAACACTGAAGCTTTCTTT.

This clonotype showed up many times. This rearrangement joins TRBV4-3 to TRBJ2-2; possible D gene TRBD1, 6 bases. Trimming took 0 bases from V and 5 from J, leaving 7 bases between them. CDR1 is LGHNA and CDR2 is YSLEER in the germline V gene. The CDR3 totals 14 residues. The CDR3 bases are TGCGCCAGCAGCCAAGACAGGGGTACCGGGGAGCTGTTTTTT. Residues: CASSQDRGTGELFF.

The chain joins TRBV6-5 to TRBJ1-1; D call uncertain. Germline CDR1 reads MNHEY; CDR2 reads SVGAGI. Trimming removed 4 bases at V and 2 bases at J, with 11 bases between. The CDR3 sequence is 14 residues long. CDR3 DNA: TGTGCCAGCAGTTTTCCCGAGCTCAACACTGAAGCTTTCTTT. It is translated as CASSFPELNTEAFF.

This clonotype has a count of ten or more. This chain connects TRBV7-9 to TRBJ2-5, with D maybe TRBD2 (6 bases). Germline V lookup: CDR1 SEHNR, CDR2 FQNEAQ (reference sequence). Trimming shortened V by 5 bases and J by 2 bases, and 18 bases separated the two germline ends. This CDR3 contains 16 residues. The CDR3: CASSPFGTGDQETQYF. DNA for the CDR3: TGTGCCAGCAGCCCATTCGGGACGGGGGATCAAGAGACCCAGTACTTC.

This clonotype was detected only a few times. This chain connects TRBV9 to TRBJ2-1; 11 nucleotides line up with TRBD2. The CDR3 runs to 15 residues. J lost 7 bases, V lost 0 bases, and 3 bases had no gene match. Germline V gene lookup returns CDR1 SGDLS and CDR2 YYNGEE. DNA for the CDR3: TGTGCCAGCAGCGTAGTGACTAGCGGGACGAATGAGCAGTTCTTC. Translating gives CASSVVTSGTNEQFF.

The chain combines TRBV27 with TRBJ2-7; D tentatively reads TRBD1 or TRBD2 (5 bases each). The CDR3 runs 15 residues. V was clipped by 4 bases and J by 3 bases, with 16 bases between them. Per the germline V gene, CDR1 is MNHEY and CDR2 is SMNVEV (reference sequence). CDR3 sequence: CASSYSGGAGYEQYF. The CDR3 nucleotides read TGTGCCAGCAGTTATTCGGGTGGGGCGGGCTACGAGCAGTACTTC.

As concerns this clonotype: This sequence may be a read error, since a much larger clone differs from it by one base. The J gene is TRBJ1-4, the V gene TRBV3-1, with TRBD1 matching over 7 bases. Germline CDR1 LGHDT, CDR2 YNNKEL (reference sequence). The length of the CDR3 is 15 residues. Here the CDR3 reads CAGSLPRGMGEKLFF. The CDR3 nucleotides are TGTGCCGGCAGCCTCCCCAGGGGGATGGGTGAAAAACTGTTTTTT.

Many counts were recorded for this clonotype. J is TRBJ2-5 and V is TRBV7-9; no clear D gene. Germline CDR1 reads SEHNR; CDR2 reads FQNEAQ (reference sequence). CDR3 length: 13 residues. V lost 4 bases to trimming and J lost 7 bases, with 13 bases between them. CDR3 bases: TGTGCCAGCAGCTCAGCAGGCGTTGGGACCCAGTACTTC. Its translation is CASSSAGVGTQYF.

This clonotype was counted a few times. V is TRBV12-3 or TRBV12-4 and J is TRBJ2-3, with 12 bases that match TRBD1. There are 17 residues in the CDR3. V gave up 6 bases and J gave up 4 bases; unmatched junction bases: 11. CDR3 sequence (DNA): TGTGCCAGCAGCGGGACAGGGGGCCCGGGGCGGCCAGATACGCAGTATTTT. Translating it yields CASSGTGGPGRPDTQYF.

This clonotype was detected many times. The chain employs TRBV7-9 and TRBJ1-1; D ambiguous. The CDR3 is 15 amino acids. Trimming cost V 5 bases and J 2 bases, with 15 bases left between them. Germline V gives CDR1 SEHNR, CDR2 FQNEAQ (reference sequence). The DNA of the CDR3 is TGTGCCAGCAGCGAACATGTCGCCGCTAACACTGAAGCTTTCTTT. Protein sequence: CASSEHVAANTEAFF.